This paragraph reports one T cell receptor (beta chain). The antigen this receptor binds is unknown. One base away there is no much larger clone; base qualities are not given. The CDR3, cysteine through phenylalanine, is 12 amino acids long. Only the CDR3 region is kept as DNA, spanning 36 bases read in frame from base 1. V is shortened by 6 bases, J by 2 bases, and the region joining them spans 11 bases. For CDR1 and CDR2, the germline V gene (reference sequence) lists DFQATT and SNEGSKA. Reading the label with the study, this specimen's treatment or condition is: live attenuated yellow fever vaccine strain. At every blood-draw timepoint, two biological replicates of bulk PBMCs were collected. PBMCs were isolated from peripheral blood using a standard Ficoll-Paque protocol. TriZol was used to extract RNA from bulk PBMCs, from CD4 and CD8 fractions, and from dextramer-positive and dextramer-negative fractions.

Reads for this sample came from an Illumina NovaSeq 6000. Synthesis of TCR cDNA relied on 5'RACE template switching, a step that introduced a universal primer site along with unique molecular identifiers. Priming of cDNA synthesis was performed from both the TCR alpha and TCR beta constant segments. Library amplification used two PCR steps, and the second PCR step added sample barcodes and sequencing adapters. Sequencing of libraries was done on Illumina HiSeq 2500 (2x100 bp) or NovaSeq (2x150 bp). Turning to the authors' computational methods: MIGEC handled demultiplexing of reads and collapsing into UMI consensus sequences, while MiXCR performed V(D)J alignment. Vaccine-responding clonotypes were defined with edgeR using replicate PBMC samples, requiring FDR below 0.01 and a log2 fold change above 5 up to day 15. Each bulk clonotype was labeled CD4 or CD8 based on which sequenced repertoire, CD4 or CD8, contained the clonotype at higher abundance. TCRdb took the public reads, trimmed them with fastp at Q25, ran MiXCR for clone calling and kept in-frame beta chains. Identical CDR3 protein sequences are pooled into one entry, listed with their most common genes and DNA. The V and J calls come from TCRdb's annotation, not from the publication. This sample comprises hundreds of thousands of distinct CDR3 sequences, around 20% of them detected only once. The ten largest clones represent 18% of the sample.

These data originate in a study of T cells after yellow fever vaccination (dated by TCRdb to between 2017 and 2020). For the wider study: Libraries from fractions with low cell numbers were prepared with the SMART-Seq v4 Ultra Low Input RNA kit. The cohort comprised two healthy male donors, one aged 18 to 29 and one aged 30 to 39 years. Blood was drawn at multiple timepoints before and after primary and secondary immunization, with bulk PBMC replicates and cell subsets isolated. Bulk TCR alpha and beta repertoires were sequenced longitudinally to track T-cell clones before and after primary and booster YFV17D yellow fever vaccination. Results and caveats for the whole study, not just this receptor: The secondary T-cell response was weaker than the primary response but faster, peaking on day 5 instead of day 15. Only a couple of donors were included in the study, so the extent to which the findings can be generalized is limited. Computational filtering was required because FACS-sorted repertoires could contain abundant contaminating clonotypes from the bulk population. A small fraction of clonotypes showed up in both the CD4 and CD8 compartments, probably as a result of convergent recombination. Most clones expanded after primary vaccination (about 96% of CD4 and roughly 91% of CD8) were re-detected after the booster, suggesting that broad memory maintenance occurred.

Recombination connected TRBV20-1 to TRBJ2-7, with TRBD1 as a weak D call on 6 bases. This sequence was found in a man aged 18 to 30 who received the YFV17D yellow fever vaccine. The starting material was PBMCs, obtained before the yellow fever booster vaccination. The nucleotide sequence is given as TGCAGTGCGGCAGGGGATCCCTACGAGCAGTACTTC. This gives the protein CSAAGDPYEQYF.